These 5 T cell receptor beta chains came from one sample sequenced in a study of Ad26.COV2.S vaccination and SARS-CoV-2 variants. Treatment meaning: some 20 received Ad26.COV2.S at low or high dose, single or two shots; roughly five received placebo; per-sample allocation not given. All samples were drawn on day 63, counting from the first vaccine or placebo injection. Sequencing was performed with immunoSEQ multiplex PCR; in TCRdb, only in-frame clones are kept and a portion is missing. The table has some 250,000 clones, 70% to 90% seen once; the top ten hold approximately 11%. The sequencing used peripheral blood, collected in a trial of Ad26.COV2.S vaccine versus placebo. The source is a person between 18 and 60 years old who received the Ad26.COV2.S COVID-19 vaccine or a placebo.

CDR3 nucleotide sequence: TGTGCCAGTAAGGGGTCGGAGGTAGCGGGGAGCTCCTACAATGAGCAGTTCTTC. Protein: CASKGSEVAGSSYNEQFF. V and J are TRBV19 and TRBJ2-1; 8 bases agree with TRBD2. J lost 0 bases, V lost 7 bases, and 14 bases had no gene match. The CDR3 totals 18 residues. Germline V lookup: CDR1 LNHDA, CDR2 SQIVND (reference sequence).

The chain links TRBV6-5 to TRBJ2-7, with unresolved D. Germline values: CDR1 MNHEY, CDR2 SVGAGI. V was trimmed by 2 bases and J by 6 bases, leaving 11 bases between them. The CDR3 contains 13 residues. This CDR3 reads CASSYVKEGEQYF. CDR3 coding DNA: TGTGCCAGCAGTTACGTGAAGGAAGGCGAGCAGTACTTC.

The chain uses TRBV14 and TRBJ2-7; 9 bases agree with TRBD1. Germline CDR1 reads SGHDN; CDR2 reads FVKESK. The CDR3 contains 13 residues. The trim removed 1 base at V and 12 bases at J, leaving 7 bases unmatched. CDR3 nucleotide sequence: TGTGCCAGCAGCCAAGCGGGACAGGGCCCAAGGTACTTC. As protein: CASSQAGQGPRYF.

CDR3 sequence: CASSRGTGGGETQYF. CDR3 DNA: TGTGCCAGTAGTAGAGGGACAGGGGGCGGGGAGACCCAGTACTTC. The chain carries TRBV19 and TRBJ2-5, with TRBD1 matching 12 bases. CDR3 length: 15 residues. Trimming took 4 bases from V and 5 from J; bases not matched to a gene: 5. CDR1 and CDR2 (germline): LNHDA, SQIVND (reference sequence).

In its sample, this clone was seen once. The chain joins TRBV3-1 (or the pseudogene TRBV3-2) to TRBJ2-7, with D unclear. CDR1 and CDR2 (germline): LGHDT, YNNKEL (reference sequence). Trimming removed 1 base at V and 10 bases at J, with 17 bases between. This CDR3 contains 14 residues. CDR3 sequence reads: CASSQGGRTGYQYF. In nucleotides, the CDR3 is TGTGCCAGCAGCCAAGGAGGTCGTACCGGCTACCAGTACTTC.